These 18 T cell receptor beta chains were all obtained from the same sample, sequenced in a study of PD-1 blockade in classical Hodgkin lymphoma. Generated by immunoSEQ multiplex PCR, the TCRdb table keeps only in-frame clones and is missing some. This sample has about 14,000 clones, with around 83% found just once. Every patient experienced relapse after autologous stem cell transplantation, and brentuximab vedotin exposure varied. The specimen was peripheral blood mononuclear cells (PBMCs), collected before the second cycle of nivolumab. All receptors derive from a human donor with classical Hodgkin lymphoma.

J is TRBJ1-1 and V is TRBV6-6, with no clear D. The length of the CDR3 is 14 residues. Per the germline V gene, CDR1 is MNHNY and CDR2 is SVGAGI (reference sequence). V lost 2 bases and J 3 bases, leaving 10 bases between the germline ends. The CDR3 reads CASSYRALDTEAFF. The CDR3 coding sequence is TGTGCCAGCAGTTACAGGGCTTTGGACACTGAAGCTTTCTTT.

This CDR3 reads CASSFWGRGETQYF. Here the CDR3 DNA reads TGTGCCAGCAGTTTTTGGGGGAGGGGAGAGACCCAGTACTTC. This sequence joins TRBV27 and TRBJ2-5; 7 nucleotides align to TRBD2. Germline values: CDR1 MNHEY, CDR2 SMNVEV (reference sequence). This CDR3 spans 14 amino acids. Germline trimming cut 3 bases from V and 4 bases from J; bases unmatched to any gene: 5.

The chain carries TRBV9 and TRBJ1-2, with TRBD1 identical over 10 bases. With 2 bases clipped from V and 2 bases from J, the junction kept 3 bases outside the gene matches. CDR3 length: 15 residues. Per germline, CDR1 SGDLS and CDR2 YYNGEE. The CDR3 DNA reads as TGTGCCAGCAGCGTCCGACAGGGGGCGAACTATGGCTACACCTTC. Translated, it gives CASSVRQGANYGYTF.

The chain employs TRBV15 and TRBJ1-4; D is ambiguous. Trimming took off 3 bases at V and 8 bases at J, with 16 bases between the two ends. CDR1 and CDR2 from the germline V gene are LNHNV and YYDKDF (reference sequence). The CDR3 has 15 residues. Here the CDR3 reads CATSSGDRDIEKLFF. The CDR3 nucleotides read TGTGCCACCAGCAGCGGGGATAGGGATATCGAAAAACTGTTTTTT.

The chain couples TRBV10-3 to TRBJ2-7; D possibly matches TRBD1 or TRBD2 (6 bases each). CDR1 is ENHRY and CDR2 is SYGVKD in the germline V gene. This CDR3 is built from 15 residues. Trimming took off 3 bases at V and 5 bases at J, with 17 bases between the two ends. The CDR3 here is CAISDKEGVTDEQYF. In nucleotides, the CDR3 is TGTGCCATCAGTGATAAGGAGGGGGTCACGGACGAGCAGTACTTC.

The chain has TRBV28 and TRBJ2-1; no definite D call. CDR3 length: 12 amino acids. V lost 0 bases and J 8 bases, leaving 5 bases between the germline ends. Germline V gene data show CDR1 as MDHEN and CDR2 as SYDVKM. Here the CDR3 DNA reads TGTGCCAGCAGTTTATGGGGTTATGAGCAGTTCTTC. Its translation: CASSLWGYEQFF.

J is TRBJ1-4 and V is TRBV5-1; D gene uncertain. V dropped 3 bases and J dropped 7 bases, with 13 bases sitting between them. The CDR3 has 14 residues. Germline V lookup: CDR1 SGHRS, CDR2 YFSETQ. The CDR3 DNA follows: TGCGCCAGCAGCTATGTGGGCCTGGGTGAAAAACTGTTTTTT. This gives the protein CASSYVGLGEKLFF.

This rearrangement joins TRBV12-5 to TRBJ2-7; D may be TRBD1 (7 bases). The germline CDR1 and CDR2 sequences are LGHNT and FRNRAP. CDR3 size: 15 residues. V lost 0 bases and J lost 7, with 16 bases in between. In DNA, the CDR3 is TGTGCTAGTGGTTTGGTGCAGGGGGGAGGTTGGGAGCAGTACTTC. Amino acid sequence: CASGLVQGGGWEQYF.

V usage is TRBV5-6 and J usage is TRBJ2-3, with D uncertain. The germline V and J ends were trimmed by 0 bases and 3 bases, with 8 bases remaining between them. Germline V CDR1 and CDR2: SGHDT, YYEEEE. This CDR3 is 14 amino acids long. The CDR3 sequence: CASSLGTETDTQYF. CDR3 nucleotides: TGTGCCAGCAGCTTGGGTACCGAAACAGATACGCAGTATTTT.

The chain recombines TRBV27 with TRBJ1-5; D is undetermined. Germline V gives CDR1 MNHEY, CDR2 SMNVEV (reference sequence). V was shortened by 1 base and J by 7 bases, with 8 bases between the two germline ends. This CDR3 comprises 13 residues. As DNA, the CDR3 is TGTGCCAGCAGTTTATTCTTCGACCAGCCCCAGCATTTT. Protein sequence: CASSLFFDQPQHF.

The rearrangement links TRBV19 to TRBJ2-1; TRBD1 matches at 7 bases. J gave up 5 bases and V 7 bases, and 14 bases lay outside the gene matches. This CDR3 contains 16 residues. CDR1 is LNHDA and CDR2 is SQIVND in the germline V gene (reference sequence). The CDR3 spells CASNTLRTGINNEQFF. The CDR3 coding sequence is TGTGCCAGTAACACTCTCAGGACAGGTATAAACAATGAGCAGTTCTTC. The full variable domain, completed using reference TRBV19 and TRBJ2-1, is DGGITQSPKYLFRKEGQNVTLSCEQNLNHDAMYWYRQDPGQGLRLIYYSQIVNDFQKGDIAEGYSVSREKKESFPLTVTSAQKNPTAFYLCASNTLRTGINNEQFFGPGTRLTVL.

By share of the sample, this clone is medium-sized. The chain links TRBV7-2 to TRBJ2-4, with D unclear. This CDR3 region has 15 residues. V lost 0 bases and J 3 bases, leaving 9 bases between the germline ends. Per germline, CDR1 SGHTA and CDR2 FQGNSA. CDR3 nucleotide sequence: TGTGCCAGCAGCTTAGCGGATAGATTCAAAAACATTCAGTACTTC. Encoded protein: CASSLADRFKNIQYF.

The gene calls are TRBV20-1 and TRBJ2-5; D may be TRBD2 (6 bases). V lost 6 bases and J 9 bases, leaving 14 bases between the germline ends. This CDR3 has 11 residues. Germline V CDR1 and CDR2: DFQATT, SNEGSKA (reference sequence). The CDR3 coding sequence is TGCAGTGCCTACGTTTGGGAGGCCCAGTACTTC. Its translation is CSAYVWEAQYF.

Details on this clone: One end of the junction varies from germline; a read error may be responsible. The rearrangement joins TRBV9 to TRBJ2-3; TRBD2 agrees at 11 bases. CDR1 and CDR2 from the germline V gene are SGDLS and YYNGEE. CDR3 length: 13 residues. The CDR3 region has the DNA TGTGCCAGTAGCGGGGGGGGCACAGATACGCAGTATTTT. Encoded protein: CASSGGGTDTQYF.

This sequence joins TRBV6-5 and TRBJ1-1; a possible D gene is TRBD1 (6 bases). The CDR3 consists of 12 residues. The germline V gene encodes CDR1 MNHEY and CDR2 SVGAGI. V was shortened by 6 bases and J by 5 bases, with 10 bases between the two germline ends. The CDR3 reads CASSRTGTEAFF. The CDR3 nucleotides read TGTGCCAGCAGCCGTACAGGGACTGAAGCTTTCTTT.

The chain carries TRBV7-8 and TRBJ2-2, with D perhaps TRBD1 (6 bases). From germline, CDR1 is SGHVS and CDR2 FQNEAQ. V lost 6 bases and J 4 bases, leaving 18 bases between the germline ends. This CDR3 is 16 amino acids long. CDR3 amino acids: CASRQTGLVGTGELFF. The CDR3 DNA reads TGTGCCAGCAGACAAACAGGGCTCGTCGGCACCGGGGAGCTGTTTTTT.

By sample fraction, this clone is medium-sized. V is TRBV7-2 and J is TRBJ1-2, with TRBD1 as a possible D gene (6 bases). Germline V gene lookup returns CDR1 SGHTA and CDR2 FQGNSA. Trimming stripped 4 bases from V and 7 bases from J, with 10 bases between. The CDR3 has 12 amino acids. CDR3: CASSWQGSGYTF. CDR3 sequence (DNA): TGTGCCAGCAGCTGGCAGGGGAGTGGCTACACCTTC.

The chain couples TRBV10-2 to TRBJ2-1; no clear D gene. CDR1 is WSHSY, CDR2 SAAADI, per germline. The CDR3 is 14 residues long. The V gene lost 2 bases and the J gene lost 4 bases, with 9 bases spanning the gap. The chain's CDR3 is CASSEEATYNEQFF. The CDR3 coding sequence is TGCGCCAGCAGTGAGGAGGCGACTTACAATGAGCAGTTCTTC.